The TCR beta chain described here comes from a study of spatial heterogeneity in lung cancer. Study context: Tumor-region counts of TCR transcripts tracked strongly with a T cell module score from matched bulk RNA-seq.

CDR3 length: 16 residues. CDR1 and CDR2 (germline): SEHNR, FQNEAQ (reference sequence). Trimming took 5 bases from V and 8 from J; bases not matched to a gene: 11. This clonotype was counted at least ten times. The antigen is undetermined. Study-level points and caveats: Counts of expanded alpha and beta TCRs within tumors tracked the tumor nonsynonymous mutation count. Numbers of ubiquitous and regional expanded TCRs tracked ubiquitous and regional nonsynonymous mutation counts, respectively.

In TCRdb, the 5' RACE reads were re-called with MiXCR into one record per CDR3 protein. The sample lists 10,000 to 15,000 distinct CDR3 sequences, about 6.3% occurring once. Regarding time point: sample taken at primary tumor resection. The chain joins TRBV7-9 to TRBJ2-1; TRBD2 matches at 11 bases. The sequence was collected from a female donor with early-stage non-small cell lung cancer. This sample comprised lung tumor tissue, obtained at surgery. The CDR3 sequence: CASSRGLAGGRDEQFF. CDR3 DNA: TGTGCCAGCAGCCGCGGATTAGCGGGAGGGAGGGATGAGCAGTTCTTC.